The clone carrying this T cell receptor beta chain was observed a few times. The sample originates from a study of blood T cell repertoires in COVID-19. In the source study's methods: Amplified reference gene primers provided the basis for estimating nucleated cell counts. This table comes from immunoSEQ multiplex PCR, and its TCRdb copy is limited to in-frame clones, with some not included. V and J calls and clone size are copied from that table; D and trimming were computed from the DNA. The sample comprises around 250,000 clones, around 86% of which are singletons, and 3% rests with the top ten. Sequencing input: peripheral blood. This receptor was identified in a woman in her twenties or thirties with active or convalescent COVID-19.

The CDR3 DNA sequence: TGCGCCAGCATGTATGGAAGGAGCTCTGGGGCCAACGTCCTGACTTTC. Translation gives CASMYGRSSGANVLTF. The chain couples TRBV5-1 to TRBJ2-6; D remains unclear. The CDR3 extends over 16 amino acids. The germline V and J ends were trimmed by 6 bases and 0 bases, with 13 bases remaining between them. Germline V gene sequence: CDR1 SGHRS, CDR2 YFSETQ.